The 20 T cell receptor beta chains in this list originate from one sample, sequenced in a study of technical replicates of blood from a few donors. Data came from immunoSEQ multiplex PCR; TCRdb stores just in-frame clones and leaves some out. This table holds about 83,000 clones, 92% found once. The sequenced material came from T cells isolated from PBMCs. These receptors were taken from a human donor in good health.

The rearrangement uses TRBV19 and TRBJ1-2, with a tentative D call TRBD1 (5 bases). Germline V gives CDR1 LNHDA, CDR2 SQIVND (reference sequence). The CDR3 extends over 14 amino acids. V dropped 4 bases and J dropped 2 bases, with 11 bases sitting between them. The CDR3: CASSTGLTNYGYTF. CDR3 DNA: TGTGCCAGTAGTACGGGACTAACAAACTATGGCTACACCTTC.

V usage is TRBV7-9 and J usage is TRBJ2-3, with no clear D. The length of the CDR3 is 16 residues. The V end lost 5 bases, the J end lost 0 bases, and 15 bases lay between the germline ends. Per the germline V gene, CDR1 is SEHNR and CDR2 is FQNEAQ (reference sequence). As DNA, the CDR3 is TGTGCCAGCAGCCAACGAGGTGGAATAAGCACAGATACGCAGTATTTT. Translation gives CASSQRGGISTDTQYF.

This chain links TRBV19 with TRBJ1-2; 7 positions agree with TRBD1. This CDR3 is built from 13 residues. Germline lookup yields CDR1 LNHDA and CDR2 SQIVND (reference sequence). The junction had 6 bases not matched to a gene; V was cut back by 7 bases and J by 4 bases. The chain's CDR3 is CASTAQGSYGYTF. In nucleotides, the CDR3 is TGTGCCAGTACCGCACAGGGGAGCTATGGCTACACCTTC.

The rearrangement joins TRBV18 to TRBJ1-2; TRBD1 matches at 11 bases. CDR3 length: 14 amino acids. Germline assignment: CDR1 KGHSH and CDR2 LQKENI. The ends lost 5 bases at V and 6 bases at J; junction bases unmatched: 5. The CDR3: CASSTGTGGNGYTF. CDR3 coding DNA: TGTGCCAGCTCAACCGGGACAGGGGGAAATGGCTACACCTTC.

The DNA for the CDR3 is TGTGCCAGCAGCTCGGGGGGAAACTATGGCTACACCTTC. Translated: CASSSGGNYGYTF. V gene TRBV5-5 combines with J gene TRBJ1-2; tentatively, D is TRBD1 (5 bases). There are 13 residues in the CDR3. CDR1 and CDR2 from the germline V gene are SGHKS and YYEKEE (reference sequence). V lost 3 bases and J 2 bases, leaving 8 bases between the germline ends.

V is TRBV5-1 and J is TRBJ2-1, with 13 bases aligning to TRBD2. With V trimmed by 1 base and J by 9 bases, 10 bases remained unmatched. The CDR3 totals 17 residues. The germline V gene has CDR1 SGHRS and CDR2 YFSETQ. The CDR3 bases are TGCGCCAGCAGCTTGACCCTTTGGACTAGCGGGAGATTTGAGCAGTTCTTC. Amino acids: CASSLTLWTSGRFEQFF.

V gene TRBV4-2 combines with J gene TRBJ2-1; 8 bases match TRBD1. The CDR3 is 14 residues long. Germline V gene sequence: CDR1 LGHNA, CDR2 YNFKEQ. With V trimmed by 0 bases and J by 9 bases, 4 bases remained unmatched. In nucleotides, the CDR3 is TGTGCCAGCAGCCAAGAAGGGGACAGGACTGAGCAGTTCTTC. This translates into CASSQEGDRTEQFF.

The gene calls are TRBV11-3 and TRBJ2-2, with D tentatively TRBD2 (5 bases). V was shortened by 0 bases and J by 0 bases, with 11 bases between the two germline ends. The CDR3 is 17 residues long. In germline, CDR1 is SGHNT, CDR2 YENEEA. The CDR3 coding sequence is TGTGCCAGCAGCTTAGAGGGGAGAACACCGAACACCGGGGAGCTGTTTTTT. Amino acids: CASSLEGRTPNTGELFF.

J is TRBJ2-3 and V is TRBV4-2; TRBD2 matches at 9 bases. The CDR3 spans 15 residues. Germline CDR1 reads LGHNA; CDR2 reads YNFKEQ. Germline trimming cut 3 bases from V and 1 base from J; bases unmatched to any gene: 2. This chain's CDR3 is CASSQIAGGTDTQYF. In DNA form, the CDR3 reads TGTGCCAGCAGCCAGATAGCGGGGGGCACAGATACGCAGTATTTT.

The J gene is TRBJ1-1, the V gene TRBV13; no clear D. CDR1 PRHDT and CDR2 FYEKMQ come from the germline V gene (reference sequence). V was pared by 2 bases and J by 2 bases, with 18 bases between. The CDR3 loop spans 17 amino acids. The CDR3, as DNA: TGTGCCAGCAGCTTATTTGAGGGTCGGTACCTAAACACTGAAGCTTTCTTT. Its protein product is CASSLFEGRYLNTEAFF.

The chain uses TRBV11-2 and TRBJ2-3, with 8 bases matching TRBD2. The CDR3 spans 13 residues. Per germline, CDR1 SGHAT and CDR2 FQNNGV. Trimming took 5 bases from V and 6 from J; bases not matched to a gene: 4. In DNA form, the CDR3 reads TGTGCCAGCAGCCGGGGGGGTCCCGATACGCAGTATTTT. Translation: CASSRGGPDTQYF.

This clone appeared once. The chain uses TRBV7-9 and TRBJ2-1; 9 nucleotides align to TRBD2. V shed 1 base, J shed 9 bases, and the junction held 4 bases outside the gene matches. The CDR3 is 14 amino acids. Germline V lookup: CDR1 SEHNR, CDR2 FQNEAQ (reference sequence). In DNA, the CDR3 is TGTGCCAGCAGCTTAGATGGTAGCGGGGGTGAGCAGTTCTTC. Residues: CASSLDGSGGEQFF. The full variable domain, in which reference TRBV7-9 and TRBJ2-1 provide the parts outside the CDR3, is DTGVSQNPRHKITKRGQNVTFRCDPISEHNRLYWYRQTLGQGPEFLTYFQNEAQLEKSRLLSDRFSAERPKGSFSTLEIQRTEQGDSAMYLCASSLDGSGGEQFFGPGTRLTVL.

The V and J genes are TRBV7-2 and TRBJ1-2, with D uncertain. The CDR3 extends over 13 amino acids. The germline V gene has CDR1 SGHTA and CDR2 FQGNSA. V was shortened by 1 base and J by 4 bases, with 7 bases between the two germline ends. The CDR3 bases are TGTGCCAGCAGCTTAGGGCCTGCCTATGGCTACACCTTC. Translating gives CASSLGPAYGYTF.

The CDR3 DNA is TGTGCCAGCAGTCTAACGGGACTACCGACCTACGAGCAGTACTTC. It codes for CASSLTGLPTYEQYF. The V call is TRBV27, the J call TRBJ2-7; 7 nucleotides align to TRBD2. V was pared by 5 bases and J by 2 bases, with 9 bases of the junction left unmatched. Per the germline V gene, CDR1 is MNHEY and CDR2 is SMNVEV (reference sequence). This CDR3 comprises 15 residues.

The V gene is TRBV28, the J gene TRBJ1-2; 7 bases agree with TRBD1. The V gene's germline CDR1 is MDHEN and CDR2 SYDVKM. This CDR3 contains 13 residues. J lost 3 bases, V lost 6 bases, and 4 bases had no gene match. The CDR3 DNA reads TGTGCCAGCAGACCGGGACAGCACTATGGCTACACCTTC. This translates into CASRPGQHYGYTF.

The chain joins TRBV10-3 to TRBJ1-2; 12 nucleotides agree with TRBD1. CDR3 size: 15 residues. The V gene end was trimmed by 0 bases and the J gene end by 5 bases; junction bases not matched to a gene: 1. The germline V gene has CDR1 ENHRY and CDR2 SYGVKD. CDR3 in DNA: TGTGCCATCAGTGAGTCGGGACAGGGGGCTTATGGCTACACCTTC. This sequence encodes CAISESGQGAYGYTF.

The chain links TRBV9 to TRBJ1-3; TRBD1 matches at 9 bases. The CDR3 runs to 15 residues. V was pared by 4 bases and J by 3 bases, with 5 bases of the junction left unmatched. Germline CDR1 is SGDLS and CDR2 is YYNGEE. The CDR3 nucleotides read TGTGCCAGCAGCCTAGACAGGGGGAATGGAAACACCATATATTTT. It encodes CASSLDRGNGNTIYF.

V gene TRBV6-5 combines with J gene TRBJ1-3; tentatively, D is TRBD1 (6 bases). Germline lookup yields CDR1 MNHEY and CDR2 SVGAGI. V shed 2 bases and J shed 2 bases, with 10 bases lying between them. There are 15 residues in the CDR3. CDR3 in amino acids: CASSYMGAPGNTIYF. CDR3 bases: TGTGCCAGCAGTTACATGGGGGCCCCTGGAAACACCATATATTTT.

The chain combines TRBV25-1 with TRBJ2-6; D is undetermined. Trimming stripped 4 bases from V and 2 bases from J, with 6 bases between. The CDR3 has 14 residues. Germline loops: CDR1 MGHDK, CDR2 SYGVNS. CDR3 nucleotides: TGTGCCAGCAGTGCGGTCACTGGGGCCAACGTCCTGACTTTC. This codes for CASSAVTGANVLTF.

This clone was detected only once. The chain has TRBV18 and TRBJ2-2, with 10 bases fitting TRBD1. CDR3 length: 17 amino acids. V was pared by 6 bases and J by 0 bases, with 7 bases of the junction left unmatched. The germline CDR1 and CDR2 sequences are KGHSH and LQKENI. The CDR3 bases are TGTGCCAGCTCCCCGTTCGGGACAGGGGCGAACACCGGGGAGCTGTTTTTT. Protein sequence: CASSPFGTGANTGELFF.